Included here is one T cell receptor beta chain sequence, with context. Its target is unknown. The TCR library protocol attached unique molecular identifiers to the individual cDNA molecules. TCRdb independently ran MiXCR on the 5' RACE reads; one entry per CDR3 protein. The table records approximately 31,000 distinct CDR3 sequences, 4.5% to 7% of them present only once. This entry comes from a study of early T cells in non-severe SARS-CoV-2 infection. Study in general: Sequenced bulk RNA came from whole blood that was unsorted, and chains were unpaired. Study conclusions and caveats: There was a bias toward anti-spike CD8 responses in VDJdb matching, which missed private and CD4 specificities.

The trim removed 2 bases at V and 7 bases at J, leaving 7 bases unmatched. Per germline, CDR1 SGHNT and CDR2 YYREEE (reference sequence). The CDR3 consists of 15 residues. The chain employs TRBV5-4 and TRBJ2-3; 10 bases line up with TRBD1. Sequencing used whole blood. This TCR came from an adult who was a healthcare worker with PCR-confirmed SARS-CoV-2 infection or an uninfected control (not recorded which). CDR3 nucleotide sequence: TGTGCCAGCAGCTTCGGGACAGGGGAATGGTATACGCAGTATTTT. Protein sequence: CASSFGTGEWYTQYF.